The 19 T cell receptor beta chains in this list originate from one sample, sequenced in a study of T cell repertoires in cytomegalovirus infection. TCRdb reprocessed the reads via MiXCR and lists one record per CDR3 protein. Counted here are roughly 60,000 distinct CDR3 sequences, roughly 34% occurring once; the ten biggest clones make up 65% to 80%. Antigen specificity for these receptors is unknown. Sequences were obtained from PBMCs, sequenced either directly or after in vitro stimulation (not recorded which). The receptor source for this set is a human donor in good health (CMV status not recorded). Some clones in this sample may be carry-over from other donors' samples.

The sample holds a few counts of this clonotype. The J gene is TRBJ1-1, the V gene TRBV7-2; the D gene is possibly TRBD1 (5 bases). The CDR3 runs to 14 residues. Trimming stripped 1 base from V and 7 bases from J, with 13 bases between. The germline CDR1 and CDR2 sequences are SGHTA and FQGNSA. The CDR3 DNA follows: TGTGCCAGCAGCTTAGGTGGCAGGGTGAGTGAAGCTTTCTTT. Encoded protein: CASSLGGRVSEAFF.

The gene calls are TRBV6-5 and TRBJ1-3; 10 bases agree with TRBD1. The V and J ends lost 6 bases and 2 bases, in that order; junction bases with no gene match: 4. This CDR3 is built from 15 residues. Germline assignment: CDR1 MNHEY and CDR2 SVGAGI. The CDR3 DNA follows: TGTGCCAGCAGATACGGGACAGGGGCTGGAAACACCATATATTTT. This codes for CASRYGTGAGNTIYF.

The rearrangement joins TRBV20-1 to TRBJ1-1, with D possibly matching TRBD1 (6 bases). The CDR3 has 13 amino acids. CDR1 is DFQATT, CDR2 SNEGSKA, per germline (reference sequence). The V end lost 0 bases, the J end lost 1 base, and 6 bases lay between the germline ends. For the CDR3, the DNA is TGCAGTGCTAGAGACAGGGGGAACACTGAAGCTTTCTTT. It is translated as CSARDRGNTEAFF.

This clonotype was counted once. V gene TRBV6-1 combines with J gene TRBJ1-4, with unresolved D. CDR1 is MNHNS and CDR2 is SASEGT in the germline V gene. Trimming cost V 1 base and J 8 bases, with 20 bases left between them. The CDR3 length is 17 residues. The CDR3 region is CASSEVHRLGSWEKLFF. In DNA, the CDR3 is TGTGCCAGCAGTGAAGTCCATCGCCTCGGGTCTTGGGAAAAACTGTTTTTT.

The table lists this clonotype with many counts. The rearrangement links TRBV7-2 to TRBJ2-2; 11 nucleotides match TRBD1. With V trimmed by 4 bases and J by 5 bases, 6 bases remained unmatched. Germline CDR1 is SGHTA and CDR2 is FQGNSA. The CDR3 spans 16 residues. The CDR3 spells CASSYRTGGITGELFF. The DNA of the CDR3 is TGTGCCAGCAGCTACCGGACAGGGGGCATAACCGGGGAGCTGTTTTTT.

V usage is TRBV6-6 and J usage is TRBJ1-5, with 9 bases lining up with TRBD1. The V and J ends lost 4 bases and 1 base, in that order; junction bases with no gene match: 2. Looked up from germline, CDR1 is MNHNY and CDR2 is SVGAGI (reference sequence). The length of the CDR3 is 15 residues. This CDR3 reads CASSLQGASNQPQHF. The CDR3 region has the DNA TGTGCCAGCAGTTTACAGGGGGCGAGCAATCAGCCCCAGCATTTT.

This chain connects TRBV19 to TRBJ2-1, with TRBD2 matching over 13 bases. The germline V gene encodes CDR1 LNHDA and CDR2 SQIVND (reference sequence). CDR3 length equals 15 residues. The V gene end was trimmed by 5 bases and the J gene end by 9 bases; junction bases not matched to a gene: 7. The CDR3 loop reads CASSRGLAGRGEQFF. CDR3 sequence (DNA): TGTGCCAGTAGTCGGGGACTAGCGGGAAGGGGTGAGCAGTTCTTC.

This chain links TRBV6-1 with TRBJ1-3, with 11 bases fitting TRBD1. V was pared by 5 bases and J by 4 bases, with 4 bases of the junction left unmatched. The CDR3 runs 15 residues. Germline V gene lookup returns CDR1 MNHNS and CDR2 SASEGT. Here the CDR3 reads CASSRDRGKGNTIYF. The CDR3 DNA reads TGTGCCAGCAGTCGGGACAGGGGGAAGGGAAACACCATATATTTT.

J is TRBJ2-1 and V is TRBV9; TRBD2 matches at 7 bases. V shed 2 bases, J shed 6 bases, and the junction held 5 bases outside the gene matches. Germline assignment: CDR1 SGDLS and CDR2 YYNGEE. This CDR3 region has 14 residues. The DNA of the CDR3 is TGTGCCAGCAGCGTCACCGGGACTACCAATGAGCAGTTCTTC. Translation: CASSVTGTTNEQFF.

This clonotype was seen a few times. The genes are TRBV11-2 and TRBJ2-7, with 10 bases aligning to TRBD1. The CDR3 extends over 13 amino acids. Trimming at V came to 3 bases and at J to 7 bases, leaving 3 bases not matched to a gene. The V gene's germline CDR1 is SGHAT and CDR2 FQNNGV. CDR3 nucleotide sequence: TGTGCCAGCAGCTTGGGGACAGGGGCGGAGCAGTACTTC. It yields the protein CASSLGTGAEQYF.

The V call is TRBV28, the J call TRBJ1-5; tentatively, D is TRBD1 (5 bases). The ends were cut back, 4 bases at V and 1 base at J, with 8 bases in the middle. The CDR3 is made up of 14 amino acids. CDR1 is MDHEN, CDR2 SYDVKM, per germline. DNA of the CDR3: TGTGCCAGCAGTTGGGGGGGGAGCAATCAGCCCCAGCATTTT. Encoded protein: CASSWGGSNQPQHF.

The chain has TRBV30 and TRBJ2-5; D unresolved. The CDR3 sequence is 11 residues long. The V end lost 2 bases, the J end lost 5 bases, and 6 bases lay between the germline ends. The germline V gene has CDR1 GTSNPN and CDR2 SVGIG (reference sequence). This chain's CDR3 is CAWSTFETQYF. The DNA for the CDR3 is TGTGCCTGGAGTACCTTTGAGACCCAGTACTTC.

The chain couples TRBV19 to TRBJ1-1; D is unclear. Germline V lookup: CDR1 LNHDA, CDR2 SQIVND (reference sequence). The CDR3 contains 12 residues. V gave up 7 bases and J gave up 1 base, with 7 bases separating them. Here the CDR3 DNA reads TGTGCCAGTATACGGCAGAACACTGAAGCTTTCTTT. Residues: CASIRQNTEAFF.

V gene TRBV12-3 or TRBV12-4 combines with J gene TRBJ1-4, with TRBD1 matching 7 bases. This CDR3 has 14 residues. J gave up 10 bases and V 6 bases, and 11 bases lay outside the gene matches. As DNA, the CDR3 is TGTGCCAGCAGCCGAGACAGGGTTGCTCGAAAACTGTTTTTT. Translation gives CASSRDRVARKLFF.

This clonotype occurred many times. The chain recombines TRBV7-2 with TRBJ2-5; a possible D gene is TRBD1 (5 bases). The V and J ends lost 5 bases and 5 bases respectively, with 15 bases between them. Germline V gene sequence: CDR1 SGHTA, CDR2 FQGNSA. The CDR3 is 14 residues long. The CDR3 DNA reads TGTGCCAGCAGCCGACCCGACAGACGTGAGACCCAGTACTTC. Amino acids: CASSRPDRRETQYF. Full variable domain (missing parts from reference TRBV7-2 and TRBJ2-5): GAGVSQSPSNKVTEKGKDVELRCDPISGHTALYWYRQSLGQGLEFLIYFQGNSAPDKSGLPSDRFSAERTGGSVSTLTIQRTQQEDSAVYLCASSRPDRRETQYFGPGTRLLVL.

V usage is TRBV6-6 and J usage is TRBJ1-5; D uncertain. Trimming cost V 2 bases and J 5 bases, with 16 bases left between them. Germline CDR1 is MNHNY and CDR2 is SVGAGI (reference sequence). The CDR3 contains 16 residues. This chain's CDR3 is CASSYPPLGNYQPQHF. DNA for the CDR3: TGTGCCAGCAGTTACCCCCCTCTGGGGAACTATCAGCCCCAGCATTTT.

The rearrangement joins TRBV2 to TRBJ2-1, with TRBD1 matching 7 bases. CDR1 is SNHLY, CDR2 FYNNEI, per germline. V shed 7 bases and J 7 bases; nucleotides not matched to a gene: 7. The CDR3 consists of 13 residues. The CDR3 loop is CASNLDRRNEQFF. DNA of the CDR3: TGTGCCAGCAATCTGGACAGGCGGAATGAGCAGTTCTTC.

The CDR3 protein is CASRAFDIQYF. The CDR3 DNA reads TGTGCCAGTAGAGCATTCGACATTCAGTACTTC. The V call is TRBV19, the J call TRBJ2-4, with D unclear. The CDR3 runs 11 residues. V was cut by 6 bases and J by 8 bases, with 8 bases left in between. The germline CDR1 and CDR2 sequences are LNHDA and SQIVND (reference sequence).

The V and J genes are TRBV7-9 and TRBJ2-7, with TRBD2 identical over 7 bases. The V gene's germline CDR1 is SEHNR and CDR2 FQNEAQ (reference sequence). V lost 6 bases and J lost 0; bases outside the gene matches: 5. The CDR3 runs to 14 residues. Here the CDR3 reads CASSLRDYSYEQYF. The CDR3 DNA sequence: TGTGCCAGCAGTTTGCGGGACTACTCCTACGAGCAGTACTTC.